Each of the 29 T cell receptor beta chains below was sequenced from the same sample in a study of shared clonotypes between healthy human individuals. The protocol was immunoSEQ multiplex PCR, while the TCRdb copy is restricted to in-frame clones and leaves out a portion. The sample includes 90,000 to 150,000 clones, roughly 70% seen only once; the top ten take 24%. The specimen sequenced was memory CD8+ T cells sorted from blood. Noted subset: CD45RO+ cells pooled with CCR7-negative TemRA cells. These receptors came from a young woman in good health.

This chain links TRBV10-3 with TRBJ2-3, with unresolved D. Trimming pared 7 bases from V and 0 bases from J, leaving 14 bases between. CDR3 length equals 15 residues. The germline CDR1 and CDR2 sequences are ENHRY and SYGVKD. The CDR3 protein is CAINTLGGSTDTQYF. The CDR3 nucleotides are TGTGCCATCAACACCCTGGGTGGGAGCACAGATACGCAGTATTTT.

This chain joins TRBV5-1 and TRBJ1-1, with a possible D match to TRBD1 (6 bases). CDR3 length equals 13 residues. Trimming stripped 4 bases from V and 6 bases from J, with 13 bases between. The germline V gene encodes CDR1 SGHRS and CDR2 YFSETQ. CDR3 nucleotide sequence: TGCGCCAGCAGCATCCAGGGGAGTCCTGAAGCTTTCTTT. It is translated as CASSIQGSPEAFF.

This clone is deemed medium-sized (0.01 to 0.1%). Other DNA sequences in the sample encode the same CDR3. The V call is TRBV14, the J call TRBJ2-1; the match to TRBD2 covers 7 bases. The germline gives CDR1 SGHDN, CDR2 FVKESK. The length of the CDR3 is 16 residues. J was trimmed by 4 bases and V by 3 bases; bases with no gene match: 9. The CDR3 DNA reads as TGTGCCAGCAGCCACGTGTGGTCTAGCGGATACAATGAGCAGTTCTTC. Its translation: CASSHVWSSGYNEQFF.

The chain combines TRBV7-9 with TRBJ2-3; D uncertain. V was cut by 2 bases and J by 2 bases, with 11 bases left in between. In germline, CDR1 is SEHNR, CDR2 FQNEAQ (reference sequence). There are 15 residues in the CDR3. This chain's CDR3 is CASSLYSSATDTQYF. CDR3 bases: TGTGCCAGCAGCTTATATAGTTCAGCCACAGATACGCAGTATTTT.

This clone was observed at least ten times. The chain links TRBV18 to TRBJ1-1; D gene uncertain. There are 14 residues in the CDR3. The germline CDR1 and CDR2 sequences are KGHSH and LQKENI. V was cut by 3 bases and J by 1 base, with 9 bases left in between. The CDR3 sequence is CASSPEPGNTEAFF. CDR3 nucleotide sequence: TGTGCCAGCTCACCCGAGCCAGGGAACACTGAAGCTTTCTTT.

In this sample, this clone turned up many times. The chain is built from TRBV10-1 and TRBJ2-5, with D perhaps given as TRBD1 or TRBD2 (6 bases each). The J call is doubtful: the DNA matches TRBJ2-7 better. The germline V gene has CDR1 WNHNN and CDR2 SYGVQD (reference sequence). The CDR3 totals 15 residues. This CDR3 reads CASSVDRTSLYEQYF. CDR3 coding DNA: TGCGCCAGCAGTGTGGACAGAACTAGCTTATACGAGCAGTACTTC.

The chain joins TRBV4-1 to TRBJ2-1, with TRBD2 matching 9 bases. Trimming at V came to 0 bases and at J to 5 bases, leaving 5 bases not matched to a gene. Germline lookup yields CDR1 MGHRA and CDR2 YSYEKL. This CDR3 spans 16 amino acids. The CDR3 DNA sequence: TGCGCCAGCAGCCAAGAAGTAGCGGGAGCCCACAATGAGCAGTTCTTC. Amino acid sequence: CASSQEVAGAHNEQFF.

The chain employs TRBV25-1 and TRBJ1-2; the D is unclear. Trimming cost V 0 bases and J 7 bases, with 3 bases left between them. The V gene's germline CDR1 is MGHDK and CDR2 SYGVNS. This CDR3 has 11 amino acids. The CDR3 DNA reads TGTGCCAGCAGTGAATATGGTGGCTACACCTTC. Protein sequence: CASSEYGGYTF.

The chain joins TRBV5-1 to TRBJ2-7, with D possibly being TRBD1 (6 bases). This CDR3 has 14 residues. Trimming cost V 0 bases and J 5 bases, with 12 bases left between them. The germline V gene has CDR1 SGHRS and CDR2 YFSETQ. CDR3 protein: CASSLEGHTHEQYF. The CDR3 DNA is TGCGCCAGCAGCTTGGAGGGACATACCCACGAGCAGTACTTC.

The V call is TRBV6-9, the J call TRBJ2-7; 9 bases agree with TRBD1. CDR1 MNHGY and CDR2 SVAAGI come from the germline V gene. The CDR3 consists of 14 residues. Trimming took 1 base from V and 2 from J; bases not matched to a gene: 0. CDR3 bases: TGTGCCAGCAGTTATTGGACAGGGGCCTACGAGCAGTACTTC. It specifies CASSYWTGAYEQYF.

The chain recombines TRBV6-4 with TRBJ2-2, with TRBD1 matching 7 bases. From germline, CDR1 is MRHNA and CDR2 SNTAGT. The CDR3 contains 16 residues. V was clipped by 0 bases and J by 6 bases; unmatched bases: 7. Written as DNA, the CDR3 is TGTGCCAGCAGTGACTCCGAGGGGGCGCATGCCGGGGAGCTGTTTTTT. Encoded protein: CASSDSEGAHAGELFF.

This chain uses TRBV4-2 with TRBJ2-6; 8 bases agree with TRBD1. CDR1 and CDR2 from the germline V gene are LGHNA and YNFKEQ. The junction had 7 bases not matched to a gene; V was cut back by 5 bases and J by 1 base. CDR3 length: 17 amino acids. CDR3 region: CASSETGALSGANVLTF. CDR3 sequence (DNA): TGTGCCAGCAGCGAGACAGGGGCGCTATCTGGGGCCAACGTCCTGACTTTC.

The chain carries TRBV18 and TRBJ2-4, with TRBD2 matching 8 bases. CDR1 is KGHSH, CDR2 LQKENI, per germline. CDR3 length equals 14 residues. The V and J ends lost 8 bases and 6 bases, in that order; junction bases with no gene match: 9. This chain's CDR3 is CASTAGGGGNIQYF. In nucleotides, the CDR3 is TGTGCCAGCACCGCGGGGGGCGGTGGAAACATTCAGTACTTC.

The rearrangement joins TRBV19 to TRBJ2-3; D gene uncertain. This CDR3 has 15 amino acids. V lost 2 bases and J lost 6, with 15 bases in between. Germline-derived CDR1 and CDR2 are LNHDA and SQIVND (reference sequence). CDR3 DNA: TGTGCCAGTAGTATAAAATGGACCTGCGAGGATACGCAGTATTTT. Translating gives CASSIKWTCEDTQYF. Combining the CDR3 with reference TRBV19 and TRBJ2-3 gives the whole variable domain DGGITQSPKYLFRKEGQNVTLSCEQNLNHDAMYWYRQDPGQGLRLIYYSQIVNDFQKGDIAEGYSVSREKKESFPLTVTSAQKNPTAFYLCASSIKWTCEDTQYFGPGTRLTVL.

The chain links TRBV7-2 to TRBJ2-4, with TRBD2 matching 7 bases. This CDR3 spans 15 amino acids. The junction had 11 bases not matched to a gene; V was cut back by 5 bases and J by 7 bases. CDR1 SGHTA and CDR2 FQGNSA come from the germline V gene. The CDR3: CASSPTSAQGNIQYF. The CDR3 DNA reads TGTGCCAGCAGCCCAACTAGCGCCCAAGGGAACATTCAGTACTTC.

The sample holds a few counts of this clone. The CDR3 nucleotides read TGTGCCACCAGCAGAGGACAGGGGGATACCGGGGAGCTGTTTTTT. Translation: CATSRGQGDTGELFF. This rearrangement joins TRBV15 to TRBJ2-2; 9 positions match TRBD1. Trimming removed 1 base from V and 5 bases from J; junction bases left unmatched: 2. Germline CDR1 is LNHNV and CDR2 is YYDKDF (reference sequence). The CDR3 sequence is 15 residues long.

The chain carries TRBV29-1 and TRBJ2-3; perhaps TRBD2 as D (6 bases). Germline values: CDR1 SQVTM, CDR2 ANQGSEA. CDR3 length equals 13 residues. The germline V and J ends were trimmed by 4 bases and 4 bases, with 12 bases remaining between them. The CDR3 is CSVGSEGPDTQYF. In nucleotides, the CDR3 is TGCAGCGTTGGATCGGAGGGCCCAGATACGCAGTATTTT.

This clone was observed a few times. The chain is built from TRBV9 and TRBJ1-2, with D hard to call. Germline-derived CDR1 and CDR2 are SGDLS and YYNGEE. V gave up 0 bases and J gave up 7 bases, with 13 bases separating them. The CDR3 is made up of 14 amino acids. The CDR3 here is CASSVEVFGAGYTF. CDR3 coding DNA: TGTGCCAGCAGCGTAGAAGTCTTCGGTGCTGGCTACACCTTC.

The chain has TRBV5-5 and TRBJ2-1; 8 nucleotides align to TRBD2. Germline CDR1 SGHKS, CDR2 YYEKEE (reference sequence). This CDR3 is built from 17 residues. Trimming took 6 bases from V and 8 from J; bases not matched to a gene: 19. CDR3 sequence: CASIRTGYSGSVDEQFF. In DNA, the CDR3 is TGTGCCAGCATCCGGACGGGGTACAGCGGGAGTGTCGATGAGCAGTTCTTC. Supplemented by reference TRBV5-5 and TRBJ2-1, the full variable domain reads DAGVTQSPTHLIKTRGQQVTLRCSPISGHKSVSWYQQVLGQGPQFIFQYYEKEERGRGNFPDRFSARQFPNYSSELNVNALLLGDSALYLCASIRTGYSGSVDEQFFGPGTRLTVL.

A single count supports this clone. The DNA of the CDR3 is TGTGCCAGCAGTTTAGGGATGGCTAGCCGTGGCTACGAGCAGTACTTC. It encodes CASSLGMASRGYEQYF. V is TRBV27 and J is TRBJ2-7, with D tentatively TRBD2 (5 bases). Germline-derived CDR1 and CDR2 are MNHEY and SMNVEV (reference sequence). Between the trimmed V and J ends, which lost 2 bases and 3 bases, there was a span of 17 bases. The CDR3 covers 16 residues.

The chain uses TRBV9 and TRBJ2-5; tentative D call: TRBD1 (5 bases). The CDR3 length is 14 residues. Trimming shortened V by 1 base and J by 2 bases, and 9 bases separated the two germline ends. Germline loops: CDR1 SGDLS, CDR2 YYNGEE. The CDR3 DNA sequence: TGTGCCAGCAGCGTATCAGGGAATCAAGAGACCCAGTACTTC. It yields the protein CASSVSGNQETQYF.

V and J are TRBV7-9 and TRBJ1-2; D remains ambiguous. Germline CDR1 SEHNR, CDR2 FQNEAQ (reference sequence). The CDR3 spans 14 residues. Trimming shortened V by 4 bases and J by 6 bases, and 15 bases separated the two germline ends. This chain's CDR3 is CASSSSAGPHGYTF. The CDR3 coding sequence is TGTGCCAGCAGCTCCAGCGCGGGCCCACATGGCTACACCTTC.

This clone was observed a single time. The chain is built from TRBV7-2 and TRBJ2-7, with D uncertain. The germline V gene has CDR1 SGHTA and CDR2 FQGNSA. The CDR3 has 14 amino acids. V gave up 2 bases and J gave up 0 bases, with 8 bases separating them. In DNA form, the CDR3 reads TGTGCCAGCAGCTTAACGTCGGTCTCCTACGAGCAGTACTTC. Encoded protein: CASSLTSVSYEQYF. The variable domain in full, completed from reference TRBV7-2 and TRBJ2-7, reads GAGVSQSPSNKVTEKGKDVELRCDPISGHTALYWYRQSLGQGLEFLIYFQGNSAPDKSGLPSDRFSAERTGGSVSTLTIQRTQQEDSAVYLCASSLTSVSYEQYFGPGTRLTVT.

This clone was recorded a few times. The J gene is TRBJ1-1, the V gene TRBV18; 8 nucleotides line up with TRBD1. Germline V gene sequence: CDR1 KGHSH, CDR2 LQKENI. V trimming: 5 bases; J trimming: 2 bases; junction bases outside the gene matches: 4. The CDR3 length is 14 residues. CDR3 nucleotides: TGTGCCAGCTCATATGGACAGGGAAACACTGAAGCTTTCTTT. This encodes CASSYGQGNTEAFF.

In this sample, this clone turned up once. The genes are TRBV12-5 and TRBJ2-7, with a weak D call TRBD1 (5 bases). CDR3 size: 14 residues. Trimming shortened V by 2 bases and J by 5 bases, and 13 bases separated the two germline ends. The germline gives CDR1 LGHNT, CDR2 FRNRAP. This CDR3 reads CASGLSGLRNEQYF. As DNA, the CDR3 is TGTGCTAGTGGTTTGTCAGGGCTCAGGAACGAGCAGTACTTC.

This clone was counted many times. The rearrangement joins TRBV19 to TRBJ1-1, with 9 nucleotides matching TRBD1. The V gene's germline CDR1 is LNHDA and CDR2 SQIVND (reference sequence). The CDR3 has 16 residues. V dropped 1 base and J dropped 1; count of bases not matched to a gene: 4. The CDR3 coding sequence is TGTGCCAGTAGTATAGGTGGGACAGGGACGAACACTGAAGCTTTCTTT. Protein: CASSIGGTGTNTEAFF.

The chain employs TRBV7-8 and TRBJ2-3; 11 bases map to TRBD2. The V gene end was trimmed by 3 bases and the J gene end by 4 bases; junction bases not matched to a gene: 3. Germline assignment: CDR1 SGHVS and CDR2 FQNEAQ. CDR3 length: 15 residues. The CDR3 sequence is CASSLTSGTADTQYF. The CDR3 DNA reads TGTGCCAGCAGCTTGACTAGCGGGACGGCAGATACGCAGTATTTT.

This sequence joins TRBV5-1 and TRBJ2-1, with 8 positions matching TRBD2. CDR1 is SGHRS and CDR2 is YFSETQ in the germline V gene. The CDR3 runs to 15 residues. Germline trimming cut 2 bases from V and 3 bases from J; bases unmatched to any gene: 4. The CDR3 here is CASSLDSGNYNEQFF. The DNA of the CDR3 is TGCGCCAGCAGCTTAGATAGCGGGAACTACAATGAGCAGTTCTTC.

This clone was seen more than once but under ten times. The chain links TRBV2 to TRBJ2-2; D may be TRBD1 or TRBD2 (5 bases each). Germline loops: CDR1 SNHLY, CDR2 FYNNEI. This CDR3 is built from 17 residues. Trimming pared 3 bases from V and 5 bases from J, leaving 19 bases between. The CDR3 spells CASSDVPGTPLTGELFF. DNA for the CDR3: TGTGCCAGCAGTGATGTTCCCGGGACCCCCTTGACCGGGGAGCTGTTTTTT.